The 4 T cell receptor beta chains presented below share a single source sample, sequenced in a study of human T cells and chemical hapten exposure (dated by TCRdb to about 2021). Libraries were made using RACE. The listed sequencing device is NextSeq 500. The public reads were run again by TCRdb, first through fastp at Q25 and then through MiXCR, and only productive beta chains were kept. Rows merge per CDR3 protein into single entries with the most common DNA and genes. The sample records 42,000 or so distinct CDR3 sequences, around 8.9% of which are singletons. The ten largest clones represent approximately 15% of the sample. The sample's time point, from its label and the paper: patch test 2, 6 weeks after DPC sensitization. The treatment or condition label corresponds to: therapeutic diphenylcyclopropenone sensitization with weekly scalp DPC. The specimen comprised whole blood, sampled in connection with sensitization to the hapten diphenylcyclopropenone (DPC). The receptors stem from a woman aged 40 to 50 with alopecia areata. Some clones in this sample may be carry-over from other donors' samples.

This clonotype was picked up many times. Here the CDR3 reads CASSLYGTANTEAFF. In nucleotides, the CDR3 is TGTGCCAGCAGCCTATACGGGACAGCGAACACTGAAGCTTTCTTT. V and J are TRBV6-5 and TRBJ1-1; 7 bases are shared with TRBD1. Unmatched junction bases numbered 8, after V lost 6 bases and J lost 1 base. The CDR3 is made up of 15 amino acids. Germline V gene lookup returns CDR1 MNHEY and CDR2 SVGAGI.

J is TRBJ2-5 and V is TRBV30; D possibly matches TRBD1 or TRBD2 (6 bases each). Looked up from germline, CDR1 is GTSNPN and CDR2 is SVGIG (reference sequence). The CDR3 runs to 13 residues. V lost 0 bases to trimming and J lost 5 bases, with 10 bases between them. CDR3 DNA: TGTGCCTGGAGTGTAGGGGGGCAGGAGACCCAGTACTTC. Amino acid sequence: CAWSVGGQETQYF.

This clonotype was counted at least ten times. The rearrangement links TRBV2 to TRBJ2-4; D may be TRBD1 (6 bases). V gave up 4 bases and J gave up 0 bases, with 10 bases separating them. Germline V gene lookup returns CDR1 SNHLY and CDR2 FYNNEI. This CDR3 region has 15 residues. The CDR3 coding sequence is TGTGCCAGCAGTGGGACAGCTATAGCCAAAAACATTCAGTACTTC. Translation: CASSGTAIAKNIQYF.

The table lists this clonotype with many counts. The V call is TRBV6-5, the J call TRBJ2-5; 7 nucleotides line up with TRBD1. This CDR3 has 14 amino acids. After removal of 5 bases from V and 4 bases from J, the junction contained 7 bases not matched to a gene. The germline V gene has CDR1 MNHEY and CDR2 SVGAGI. CDR3 in amino acids: CASSTPAGGETQYF. The CDR3 DNA reads TGTGCCAGCAGTACCCCCGCAGGGGGAGAGACCCAGTACTTC.